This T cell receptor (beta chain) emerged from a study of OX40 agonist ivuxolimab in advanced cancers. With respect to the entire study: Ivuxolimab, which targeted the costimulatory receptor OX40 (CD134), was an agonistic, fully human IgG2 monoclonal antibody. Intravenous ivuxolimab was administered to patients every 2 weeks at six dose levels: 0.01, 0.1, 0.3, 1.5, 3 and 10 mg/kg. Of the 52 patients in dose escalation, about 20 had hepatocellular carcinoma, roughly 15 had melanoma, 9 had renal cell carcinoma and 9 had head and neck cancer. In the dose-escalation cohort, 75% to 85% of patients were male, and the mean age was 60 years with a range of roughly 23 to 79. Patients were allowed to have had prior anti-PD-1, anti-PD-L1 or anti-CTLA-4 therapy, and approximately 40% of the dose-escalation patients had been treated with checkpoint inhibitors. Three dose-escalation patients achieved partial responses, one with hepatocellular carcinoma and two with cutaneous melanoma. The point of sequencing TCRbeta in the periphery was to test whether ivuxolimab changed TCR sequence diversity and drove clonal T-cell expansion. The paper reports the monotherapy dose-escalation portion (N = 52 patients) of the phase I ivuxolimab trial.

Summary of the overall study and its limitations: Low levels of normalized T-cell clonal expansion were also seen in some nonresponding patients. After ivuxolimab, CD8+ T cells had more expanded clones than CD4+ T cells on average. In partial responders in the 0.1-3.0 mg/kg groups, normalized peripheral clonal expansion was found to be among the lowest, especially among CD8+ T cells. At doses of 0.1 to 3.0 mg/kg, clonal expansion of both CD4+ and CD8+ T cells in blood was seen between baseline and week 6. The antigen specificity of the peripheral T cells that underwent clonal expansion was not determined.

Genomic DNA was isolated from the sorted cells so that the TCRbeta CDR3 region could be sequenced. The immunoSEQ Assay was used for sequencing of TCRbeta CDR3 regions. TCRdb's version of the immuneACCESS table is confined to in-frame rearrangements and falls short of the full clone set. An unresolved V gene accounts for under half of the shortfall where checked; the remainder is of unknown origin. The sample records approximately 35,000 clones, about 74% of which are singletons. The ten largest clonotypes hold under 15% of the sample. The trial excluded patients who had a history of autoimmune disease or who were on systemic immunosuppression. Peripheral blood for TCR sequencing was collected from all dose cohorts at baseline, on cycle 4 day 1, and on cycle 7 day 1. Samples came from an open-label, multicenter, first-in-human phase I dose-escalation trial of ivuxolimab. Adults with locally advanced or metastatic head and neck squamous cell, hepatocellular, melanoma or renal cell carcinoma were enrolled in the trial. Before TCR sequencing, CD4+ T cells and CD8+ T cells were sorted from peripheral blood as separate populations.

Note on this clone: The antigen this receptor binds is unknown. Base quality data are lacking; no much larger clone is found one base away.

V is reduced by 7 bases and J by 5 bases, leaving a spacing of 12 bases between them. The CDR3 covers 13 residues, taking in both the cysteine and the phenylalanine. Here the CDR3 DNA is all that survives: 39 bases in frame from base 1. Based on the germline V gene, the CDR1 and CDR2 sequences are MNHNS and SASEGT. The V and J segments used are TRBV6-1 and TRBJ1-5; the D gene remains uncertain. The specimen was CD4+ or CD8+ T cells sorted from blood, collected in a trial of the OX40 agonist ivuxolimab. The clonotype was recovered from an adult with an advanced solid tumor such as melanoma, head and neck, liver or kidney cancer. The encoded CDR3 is CASTQVVDQPQHF. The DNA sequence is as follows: TGTGCCAGCACTCAGGTAGTCGATCAGCCCCAGCATTTT.